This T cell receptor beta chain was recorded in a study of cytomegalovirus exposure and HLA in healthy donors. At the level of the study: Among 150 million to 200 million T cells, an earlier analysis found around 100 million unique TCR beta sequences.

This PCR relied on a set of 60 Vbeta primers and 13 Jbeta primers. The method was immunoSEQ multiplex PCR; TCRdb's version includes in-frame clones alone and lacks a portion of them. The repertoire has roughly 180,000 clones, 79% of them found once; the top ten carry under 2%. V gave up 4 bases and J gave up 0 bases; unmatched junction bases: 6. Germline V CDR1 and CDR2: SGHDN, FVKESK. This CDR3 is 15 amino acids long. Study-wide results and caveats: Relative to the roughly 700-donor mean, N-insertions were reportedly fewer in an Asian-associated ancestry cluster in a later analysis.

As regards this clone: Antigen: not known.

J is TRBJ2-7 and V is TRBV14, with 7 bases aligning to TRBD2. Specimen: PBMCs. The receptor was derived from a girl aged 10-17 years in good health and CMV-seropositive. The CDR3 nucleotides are TGTGCCAGCAGCCTGAAGCGGGGAAGCTCCTACGAGCAGTACTTC. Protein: CASSLKRGSSYEQYF.